This TCR beta chain was found in a study of glioma-infiltrating T cells. Study results and limitations: Above-expected tissue-blood divergence occurred in all gliomas, most in low-grade ones. Very few CDR3 sequences were shared between tissue and blood.

At least ten counts were recorded for this clonotype. Its antigen is not identified. Amplification of TCR alpha and beta CDR3 regions from RNA used iRepertoire nested multiplex PCR. TCRdb recomputed calls from the multiplex PCR reads with MiXCR, one row per CDR3 protein. The sample has 45,000 or so distinct CDR3 sequences; around 22% are singletons. The trim removed 1 base at V and 8 bases at J, leaving 3 bases unmatched. Germline CDR1 MGHDK, CDR2 SYGVNS. This CDR3 has 14 residues. The chain combines TRBV25-1 with TRBJ2-1; 9 bases align to TRBD2. Sequencing input: glioma tissue, nonneoplastic brain tissue, or PBMCs (not recorded which). This receptor was identified in a human donor with low-grade glioma or glioblastoma, undergoing nonglioma brain surgery, or in good health (not recorded which). The CDR3 nucleotides are TGTGCCAGCAGTGAATGGGGCGGGGGGGATGAGCAGTTCTTC. The encoded protein is CASSEWGGGDEQFF.